This TCR beta chain was sequenced for a study of a mutant IDH1 vaccine in newly diagnosed glioma listed by TCRdb under 2021. Turning to the overall study: Patients received eight vaccinations in weeks 1, 3, 5, 7, 11, 15, 19 and 23, corresponding to visits V03 through V10. The roughly 34 treated patients were approximately 62% male and about 40% female, with a mean age of 40.4 years. Before enrollment, patients had received standard therapy of radiotherapy alone, temozolomide alone, or radiochemotherapy with temozolomide; most received the combination. Peripheral blood was collected at six visits: V03 (baseline), V05, V07, V10, V12 and V13. Vaccination was initiated 4-6 weeks after radiotherapy alone, or concurrently with temozolomide cycles in the chemotherapy-containing groups. For exploratory analyses, around 26 treated patients had longitudinal TCRB deep sequencing done wherever samples were available. Paper-wide results and their limitations: Pseudoprogression appeared unrelated to alterations in the top peripheral T cell clonotypes detected by TCRB sequencing. It was noted by the authors that analyses of patient blood samples could not be reproduced owing to sample limitations. Vaccine-induced immune responses across multiple MHC alleles were detected in approximately 94% of patients. Selection of PBMC samples for TCRB deep sequencing was based on availability.

About this clone: The antigen this receptor binds is unknown. No clone much larger than this one lies a single base away; base qualities are absent.

CDR1 and CDR2 were assigned from the germline V gene as SNHLY and FYNNEI. The CDR3, from cysteine to phenylalanine, totals 18 residues. Only the CDR3 DNA stays, 54 bases, in frame from base 1. V and J are trimmed by 2 bases and 0 bases, and the gene matches miss 8 bases of the junction. The sample's time point label, in plain terms: week 5, during vaccination. Every vaccine dose consisted of 300 ug of a 20-mer mutant IDH1 peptide in Montanide, administered subcutaneously together with topical imiquimod. All donors had newly diagnosed IDH1-mutant astrocytomas of WHO grade 3 or 4 that showed loss of nuclear ATRX. The samples were drawn from NOA16, a multicentre, single-arm, open-label phase I trial in Germany that tested a mutant IDH1 peptide vaccine in humans for the first time. Genomic DNA for TCRB sequencing was extracted from EDTA blood using the DNeasy Blood and Tissue Kit. The protocol used for the library was the immunoSEQ multiplex PCR assay. Rearranged TCR beta chain sequences were amplified with the hsTCRB Kit following the manufacturer's protocol. TCRB libraries were sequenced on an Illumina MiSeq. Processing in the source paper ran as follows. The kit vendor's proprietary platform handled demultiplexing, trimming and gene mapping. TCRdb's version of the immuneACCESS table is confined to in-frame rearrangements and falls short of the full clone set. An unresolved V gene accounts for under half of the shortfall where checked; the remainder is of unknown origin. Clone size and the V and J calls come from that table; the DNA yielded D and trimming. In this sample the table shows 56,000 or so clones, roughly 73% of which occur a single time. The ten most abundant clones make up approximately 1.8% of the sample.

The receptor was isolated from a woman aged 40 to 50 with glioma. Sequencing was performed on PBMCs, taken from a glioma patient whose treatment included an IDH1 peptide vaccine. This receptor chain uses TRBV2 and TRBJ2-4, and TRBD2 aligns with 9 junction nucleotides. The CDR3 protein: CASSERVAGAVAKNIQYF. The sequence in DNA is TGTGCCAGCAGTGAAAGGGTAGCGGGGGCTGTAGCCAAAAACATTCAGTACTTC.